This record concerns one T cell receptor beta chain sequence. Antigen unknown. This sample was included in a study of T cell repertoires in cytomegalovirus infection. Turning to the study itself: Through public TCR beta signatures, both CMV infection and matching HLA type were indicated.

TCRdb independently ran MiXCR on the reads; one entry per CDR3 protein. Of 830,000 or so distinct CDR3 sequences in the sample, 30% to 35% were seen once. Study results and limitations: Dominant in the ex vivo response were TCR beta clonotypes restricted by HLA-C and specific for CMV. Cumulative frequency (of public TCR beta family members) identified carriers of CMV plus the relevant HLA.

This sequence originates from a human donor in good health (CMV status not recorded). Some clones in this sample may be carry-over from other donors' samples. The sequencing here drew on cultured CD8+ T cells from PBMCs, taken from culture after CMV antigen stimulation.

For the CDR3, the DNA is TGCGCCAGCAGTGAGGATGGGAGCCAAGAGACCCAGTACTTC. Encoded protein: CASSEDGSQETQYF. The gene calls are TRBV10-2 and TRBJ2-5; tentatively, D is TRBD2 (5 bases). CDR3 size: 14 residues. Germline loops: CDR1 WSHSY, CDR2 SAAADI. Between the trimmed V and J ends, which lost 2 bases and 1 base, there was a span of 8 bases.